These T cell receptor beta chains were read from a single sample in a study of blood T cell repertoires in COVID-19. This table comes from immunoSEQ multiplex PCR, and its TCRdb copy is limited to in-frame clones, with some not included. The sample records about 51,000 clones, roughly 87% being singletons. Sequencing input: peripheral blood. These receptors all stem from a man aged 45 to 65 with active COVID-19. The CDR3 runs from the conserved cysteine through the conserved F or W. The D gene is left open where the match is weak. Rows give clone size only sometimes, using once, few, many, or a class for an expanded clone.

v_call: TRBV2; clone_size: NA; j_call: TRBJ2-3; d_call: NA; cdr3_length: 14; cdr3_nt: TGTGCCAGCAGTGCCAGTTTCAGCACAGATACGCAGTATTTT; cdr3_aa: CASSASFSTDTQYF
v_call: TRBV18; clone_size: NA; j_call: TRBJ1-1; d_call: TRBD1; cdr3_length: 17; cdr3_nt: TGTGCCAGCTCACCGGCACTAACAGGGGGCGCGGGGACTGAAGCTTTCTTT; cdr3_aa: CASSPALTGGAGTEAFF
v_call: TRBV2; clone_size: NA; j_call: TRBJ2-7; d_call: NA; cdr3_length: 14; cdr3_nt: TGTGCCAGCAAGGACAGTGCCAGACCGCGCGAGCAGTACTTC; cdr3_aa: CASKDSARPREQYF
v_call: TRBV3-1/TRBV3-2; clone_size: NA; j_call: TRBJ2-1; d_call: NA; cdr3_length: 16; cdr3_nt: TGTGCCAGCAGCCAAGATTTAGGGAGCTCCTACAATGAGCAGTTCTTC; cdr3_aa: CASSQDLGSSYNEQFF
v_call: TRBV9; clone_size: NA; j_call: TRBJ2-2; d_call: NA; cdr3_length: 15; cdr3_nt: TGTGCCAGCAGCGTAGCTCGCGGAGGAACCGGGGAGCTGTTTTTT; cdr3_aa: CASSVARGGTGELFF
v_call: TRBV10-3; clone_size: NA; j_call: TRBJ2-3; d_call: TRBD2; cdr3_length: 16; cdr3_nt: TGTGCCATCAGTGAAGCGGGAGGGAGTGTCTGGGATACGCAGTATTTT; cdr3_aa: CAISEAGGSVWDTQYF
v_call: TRBV9; clone_size: few; j_call: TRBJ2-5; d_call: TRBD2; cdr3_length: 15; cdr3_nt: TGTGCCAGCAGCGTAGGGACTAGCGGGTTCGAGACCCAGTACTTC; cdr3_aa: CASSVGTSGFETQYF
v_call: TRBV30; clone_size: NA; j_call: TRBJ1-2; d_call: NA; cdr3_length: 14; cdr3_nt: TGTGCCTCCCTCTTAGACGGGGAGTACAGTGGCTACACCTTC; cdr3_aa: CASLLDGEYSGYTF
v_call: TRBV7-6; clone_size: NA; j_call: TRBJ2-7; d_call: TRBD2; cdr3_length: 16; cdr3_nt: TGTGCCAGCAGCTCGGGACTAGCGGGAGGGCGCCGCGAGCAGTACTTC; cdr3_aa: CASSSGLAGGRREQYF
v_call: TRBV13; clone_size: NA; j_call: TRBJ2-7; d_call: NA; cdr3_length: 14; cdr3_nt: TGTGCCAGCCCCCGGGGGACTTTCTCCTACGAGCAGTACTTC; cdr3_aa: CASPRGTFSYEQYF
v_call: TRBV27; clone_size: NA; j_call: TRBJ2-5; d_call: NA; cdr3_length: 12; cdr3_nt: TGTGCCACGGGAGAGGGGGGGGAGACCCAGTACTTC; cdr3_aa: CATGEGGETQYF
v_call: TRBV5-1; clone_size: NA; j_call: TRBJ1-1; d_call: NA; cdr3_length: 15; cdr3_nt: TGCGCCAGCAGCTTGGGCGGCAGGGGGAACACTGAAGCTTTCTTT; cdr3_aa: CASSLGGRGNTEAFF
v_call: TRBV11-2; clone_size: NA; j_call: TRBJ2-7; d_call: NA; cdr3_length: 11; cdr3_nt: TGTGCCAGCAGTTCAGGGGAGGAGCAGTACTTC; cdr3_aa: CASSSGEEQYF
v_call: TRBV9; clone_size: once; j_call: TRBJ1-2; d_call: NA; cdr3_length: 14; cdr3_nt: TGTGCCAGCAGCGTACTTGGCAGGGCAGGGGGCTACACCTTC; cdr3_aa: CASSVLGRAGGYTF
v_call: TRBV28; clone_size: once; j_call: TRBJ2-7; d_call: NA; cdr3_length: 11; cdr3_nt: TGTGCCAGCAGTTTCAGCGACGAGCAGTACTTC; cdr3_aa: CASSFSDEQYF
v_call: TRBV15; clone_size: NA; j_call: TRBJ2-5; d_call: NA; cdr3_length: 13; cdr3_nt: TGTGCCACCAGCAGCGGGAAGGGAGAGACCCAGTACTTC; cdr3_aa: CATSSGKGETQYF
v_call: TRBV5-4; clone_size: NA; j_call: TRBJ2-5; d_call: TRBD1; cdr3_length: 15; cdr3_nt: TGTGCCAGCAGCTCCACGACAGGGCTTCAAGAGACCCAGTACTTC; cdr3_aa: CASSSTTGLQETQYF
v_call: TRBV2; clone_size: NA; j_call: TRBJ2-1; d_call: TRBD1; cdr3_length: 13; cdr3_nt: TGTGCCAGCAGTCCCCGGACAGGGAATGAGCAGTTCTTC; cdr3_aa: CASSPRTGNEQFF
v_call: TRBV29-1; clone_size: NA; j_call: TRBJ2-3; d_call: NA; cdr3_length: 15; cdr3_nt: TGCAGCGGCTCTGCACGGGTCGCGTATTTAGATACGCAGTATTTT; cdr3_aa: CSGSARVAYLDTQYF
v_call: TRBV5-6; clone_size: NA; j_call: TRBJ1-5; d_call: NA; cdr3_length: 16; cdr3_nt: TGTGCCAGCAGCTTGCGTGTGGGCCTTAGCAATCAGCCCCAGCATTTT; cdr3_aa: CASSLRVGLSNQPQHF
v_call: TRBV6-2/TRBV6-3; clone_size: NA; j_call: TRBJ1-2; d_call: NA; cdr3_length: 16; cdr3_nt: TGTGCCAGCAGTTACGGAACCCCTGGACAGCCCTATGGCTACACCTTC; cdr3_aa: CASSYGTPGQPYGYTF
v_call: TRBV4-2; clone_size: NA; j_call: TRBJ2-1; d_call: NA; cdr3_length: 16; cdr3_nt: TGTGCCAGCAGCCAAGATCTGGGCGGGGCATACAATGAGCAGTTCTTC; cdr3_aa: CASSQDLGGAYNEQFF
v_call: TRBV5-4; clone_size: NA; j_call: TRBJ2-7; d_call: TRBD2; cdr3_length: 14; cdr3_nt: TGTGCCAGCAGTGACGGACTAGCGGGTTACGAGCAGTACTTC; cdr3_aa: CASSDGLAGYEQYF
v_call: TRBV7-8; clone_size: NA; j_call: TRBJ2-2; d_call: TRBD1; cdr3_length: 16; cdr3_nt: TGTGCCAGCAGCTACGACAGGGGGCGCGACACCGGGGAGCTGTTTTTT; cdr3_aa: CASSYDRGRDTGELFF
v_call: TRBV6-5; clone_size: NA; j_call: TRBJ2-7; d_call: TRBD1; cdr3_length: 13; cdr3_nt: TGTGCCAGCAGGACAGGACAGGTCTACGAGCAGTACTTC; cdr3_aa: CASRTGQVYEQYF
v_call: TRBV4-2; clone_size: NA; j_call: TRBJ2-1; d_call: TRBD2; cdr3_length: 20; cdr3_nt: TGTGCCAGCAGCCGAACTTCCGGGACTAGCGGCTTGAGCTCCTACAATGAGCAGTTCTTC; cdr3_aa: CASSRTSGTSGLSSYNEQFF
v_call: TRBV3-1/TRBV3-2; clone_size: NA; j_call: TRBJ2-7; d_call: TRBD2; cdr3_length: 15; cdr3_nt: TGTGCCAGCAGCCAAGATCCAGCGGGAGTCTACGAGCAGTACTTC; cdr3_aa: CASSQDPAGVYEQYF
v_call: TRBV12-2; clone_size: once; j_call: TRBJ2-5; d_call: NA; cdr3_length: 19; cdr3_nt: TGTGCAAGTCGCTTAGAGGAGGGTTGGCGGGAGGCCCCCCCAGAGACCCAGTACTTC; cdr3_aa: CASRLEEGWREAPPETQYF
v_call: TRBV5-1; clone_size: NA; j_call: TRBJ2-4; d_call: NA; cdr3_length: 14; cdr3_nt: TGCGCCAGCAGCTTGGACAAAGCCAAAAACATTCAGTACTTC; cdr3_aa: CASSLDKAKNIQYF
v_call: TRBV2; clone_size: NA; j_call: TRBJ2-2; d_call: NA; cdr3_length: 13; cdr3_nt: TGTGCCAGCAGTCCAGGATACACCGGGGAGCTGTTTTTT; cdr3_aa: CASSPGYTGELFF
v_call: TRBV4-3; clone_size: NA; j_call: TRBJ2-1; d_call: NA; cdr3_length: 14; cdr3_nt: TGCGCCACTTCCAACAGGGGAGGCTACAATGAGCAGTTCTTC; cdr3_aa: CATSNRGGYNEQFF
v_call: TRBV30; clone_size: once; j_call: TRBJ2-3; d_call: TRBD1; cdr3_length: 13; cdr3_nt: TGTGCCTGGGGACAGGGGGCACGGGATACGCAGTATTTT; cdr3_aa: CAWGQGARDTQYF
v_call: TRBV20-1; clone_size: NA; j_call: TRBJ1-4; d_call: TRBD1; cdr3_length: 14; cdr3_nt: TGCAGTGCTAGTGAAAGACAGGGGGCATGGAAACTGTTTTTT; cdr3_aa: CSASERQGAWKLFF
v_call: TRBV9; clone_size: NA; j_call: TRBJ1-1; d_call: NA; cdr3_length: 15; cdr3_nt: TGTGCCAGCAGCGTAGCTTTGGGGGGGAACACTGAAGCTTTCTTT; cdr3_aa: CASSVALGGNTEAFF
v_call: TRBV29-1; clone_size: NA; j_call: TRBJ2-7; d_call: TRBD1; cdr3_length: 13; cdr3_nt: TGCAGCGTTAGGGGACAGGGAAACTACGAGCAGTACTTC; cdr3_aa: CSVRGQGNYEQYF
v_call: TRBV5-6; clone_size: once; j_call: TRBJ2-3; d_call: TRBD1; cdr3_length: 18; cdr3_nt: TGTGCCAGCAGCTTTGGGAGCCGACAGGGCCCCCACACAGATACGCAGTATTTT; cdr3_aa: CASSFGSRQGPHTDTQYF
v_call: TRBV6-2/TRBV6-3; clone_size: NA; j_call: TRBJ1-2; d_call: NA; cdr3_length: 13; cdr3_nt: TGTGCCAGCAGCATGCGGGGGGAGCGTGGCTACACCTTC; cdr3_aa: CASSMRGERGYTF
v_call: TRBV19; clone_size: NA; j_call: TRBJ2-7; d_call: TRBD1; cdr3_length: 14; cdr3_nt: TGTGCCAGTAGTATACCGGGACAGGTGGTCGAGCAGTACTTC; cdr3_aa: CASSIPGQVVEQYF
v_call: TRBV2; clone_size: once; j_call: TRBJ1-6; d_call: NA; cdr3_length: 12; cdr3_nt: TGTGCCAGCCTAGGCGACCATAGCCCCCTCCACTTT; cdr3_aa: CASLGDHSPLHF
v_call: TRBV2; clone_size: NA; j_call: TRBJ2-4; d_call: NA; cdr3_length: 15; cdr3_nt: TGTGCCAGCAGTGAGGGTTCTGCCAGGGGAGGGATTCAGTACTTC; cdr3_aa: CASSEGSARGGIQYF
v_call: TRBV23-1; clone_size: NA; j_call: TRBJ1-5; d_call: NA; cdr3_length: 15; cdr3_nt: TGCGCCGGTTCCAGGGACGATGTAGCGGGGCAGCCCCAGCATTTT; cdr3_aa: CAGSRDDVAGQPQHF
v_call: TRBV5-1; clone_size: NA; j_call: TRBJ2-7; d_call: NA; cdr3_length: 15; cdr3_nt: TGCGCCAGCAGCTTGGCCGGGAGGGGGCTGGACGAGCAGTACTTC; cdr3_aa: CASSLAGRGLDEQYF
v_call: TRBV2; clone_size: NA; j_call: TRBJ2-5; d_call: TRBD1; cdr3_length: 14; cdr3_nt: TGTGCCAGCAGTGAAGGACAGGGGAGAGAGACCCAGTACTTC; cdr3_aa: CASSEGQGRETQYF
v_call: TRBV6-6; clone_size: NA; j_call: TRBJ1-1; d_call: TRBD1; cdr3_length: 12; cdr3_nt: TGTGCCAGCAGTCACGGACAGGGTGAAGCTTTCTTT; cdr3_aa: CASSHGQGEAFF
v_call: TRBV6-6; clone_size: NA; j_call: TRBJ1-6; d_call: TRBD1; cdr3_length: 15; cdr3_nt: TGTGCCAGCAGAGGCGCTAGGGACAGAAGCTCACCCCTCCACTTT; cdr3_aa: CASRGARDRSSPLHF
v_call: TRBV29-1; clone_size: NA; j_call: TRBJ2-7; d_call: TRBD2; cdr3_length: 12; cdr3_nt: TGCAGCGTTGGGCTAGCGGGGGTCGAGCAGTACTTC; cdr3_aa: CSVGLAGVEQYF
v_call: TRBV7-9; clone_size: NA; j_call: TRBJ2-1; d_call: NA; cdr3_length: 12; cdr3_nt: TGTGCCATACGGGTGGACTACAATGAGCAGTTCTTC; cdr3_aa: CAIRVDYNEQFF